This paragraph covers one T cell receptor (beta chain) sequence. The data were obtained in a study of technical replicates of blood from several donors. The data were produced by immunoSEQ multiplex PCR, yet TCRdb's version contains in-frame clones alone and is incomplete. This table holds tens of thousands of clones, approximately 94% found once. With 3 bases removed from V and 1 base from J, the gap between germline ends came to 10 bases. CDR1 is SGHTA, CDR2 FQGNSA, per germline. The CDR3 covers 14 residues. This TCR was recovered from a human donor in good health. The V call is TRBV7-2, the J call TRBJ2-7; no clear D gene. Sequencing was performed on T cells isolated from PBMCs. The CDR3 loop reads CASSFYYISYEQYF. The CDR3 nucleotides read TGTGCCAGCAGCTTCTACTACATTTCCTACGAGCAGTACTTC.